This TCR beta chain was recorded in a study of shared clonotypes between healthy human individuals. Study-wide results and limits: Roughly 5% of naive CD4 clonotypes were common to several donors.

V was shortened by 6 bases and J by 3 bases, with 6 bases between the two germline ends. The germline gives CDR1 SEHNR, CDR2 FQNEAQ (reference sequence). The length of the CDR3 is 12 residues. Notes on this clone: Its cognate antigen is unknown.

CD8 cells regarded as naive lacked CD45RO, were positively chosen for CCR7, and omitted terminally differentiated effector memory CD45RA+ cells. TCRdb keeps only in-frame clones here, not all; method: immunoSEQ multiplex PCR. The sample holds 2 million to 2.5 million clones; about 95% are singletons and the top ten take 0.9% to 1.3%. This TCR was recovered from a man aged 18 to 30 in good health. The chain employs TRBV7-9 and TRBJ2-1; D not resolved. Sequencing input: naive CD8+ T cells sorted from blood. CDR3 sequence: CASREDYNEQFF. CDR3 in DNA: TGTGCCAGCAGGGAAGACTACAATGAGCAGTTCTTC. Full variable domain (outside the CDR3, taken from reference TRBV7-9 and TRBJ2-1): DTGVSQNPRHKITKRGQNVTFRCDPISEHNRLYWYRQTLGQGPEFLTYFQNEAQLEKSRLLSDRFSAERPKGSFSTLEIQRTEQGDSAMYLCASREDYNEQFFGPGTRLTVL.